This TCR beta chain was profiled in a study of blood T cell repertoires in COVID-19 (TCRdb year 2020). Background on the whole study: Samples from collaborators originated in the United States, Italy and Spain and spanned both the acute and convalescent phases of COVID-19. The sample metadata nearly always contained a de-identified subject ID, COVID-19 status, age in years and sex. Deeply sampled blood TCRbeta repertoires from subjects exposed to, actively infected with, or recovered from COVID-19 were included in the dataset. The samples were drawn from two sources: the first 160 participants of the ongoing ImmuneRACE study, and approximately 1,300 subjects contributed by 6 global collaborators. A freely available public database, intended as a resource for researchers studying the immune response to SARS-CoV-2, is where the repertoires were released. Where available, HLA class I and class II types were obtained from metadata supplied by the sample provider rather than from assay-based typing. The material from the prospective study consisted of cDNA or gDNA derived from T cells, B-cell-depleted T cells, or PBMCs. Study-wide conclusions, independent of this receptor: The amount of clinical and demographic metadata varied by source and participant and was provided uncurated.

Participants in the prospective study were enrolled through a virtual design, were aged about 18 to 90 years, and lived in roughly 24 United States geographic areas. To assign participants to cohorts, the prospective study relied on clinical history that participants themselves reported in a screening survey and a study questionnaire. ImmuneRACE Cohort 3 recovered participants were defined by two consecutive negative NP/OP PCR tests, healthcare professional clearance, or symptom resolution. In the prospective study, whole blood, serum and a nasopharyngeal or oropharyngeal swab were collected from each participant by mobile phlebotomists. Participants in the prospective study had the option to provide additional blood draws and questionnaires over a 2-month period. Blood samples from the prospective study were shipped frozen or at room temperature prior to DNA extraction. The immunoSEQ Assay, a bias-controlled multiplex PCR, was used to amplify TCRbeta CDR3 regions from genomic DNA. The original methods were these. The number of nucleated cells in each sample was estimated by amplification of reference gene primers within the assay. To quantify the absolute abundance of each unique TCRbeta CDR3 rearrangement, sequence reads were collapsed and filtered. For each sample, productive Simpson clonality was calculated as the square root of Simpson's diversity index across productive rearrangements. TCRdb mirrors the immuneACCESS table, restricted to in-frame sequences. Some clones are absent from its copies; in checked studies, under half trace to an unresolved V gene, and the reason for the others is unknown. Clonal size and the V and J genes are those of that table, whereas D and trimming came from the DNA. The sample table records 250,000 to 400,000 clones; roughly 86% of these occur just once. The top ten clonotypes cover roughly 5.2% of the sample.

According to the germline V gene, CDR1 reads SGHRS and CDR2 reads YFSETQ. Including cysteine and phenylalanine, the CDR3 has 16 amino acids. Only the CDR3 part of the read is kept: 48 bases, read in frame from the first base. V ends up 4 bases short and J 4 bases short, with an unmatched junction base count of 14. Points on this clone: The clone's antigen remains unknown. The record has no base qualities; no much larger clone is one base away.

This chain is built from TRBV5-1 and TRBJ2-7; 7 bases in between match TRBD2. The receptor was derived from a woman aged 30 to 39 who had recovered from COVID-19. The sample was PBMCs or T cells enriched from blood (not recorded which). CDR3 loop: CASSLSPGRDRYEQYF. Read as DNA, the sequence is TGCGCCAGCAGCCTATCCCCGGGGAGGGACCGGTACGAGCAGTACTTC.